These T cell receptor beta chains were read from a single sample in a study of cytomegalovirus exposure and HLA in healthy donors. Generated by immunoSEQ multiplex PCR, the TCRdb table keeps only in-frame clones and is missing some. Of 150,000 to 200,000 clones in the sample, roughly four fifths are singletons; the top ten hold 1.5% to 2%. The source material was PBMCs. The receptors shown here come from a man between 18 and 35 years old in good health and CMV-seronegative. Each CDR3 is given with its conserved first and last residue. D genes are given only for firm matches. Size is stated for part of the rows, as once, few or many counts, or as a class when the clone is expanded.

TRBV19	NA	TRBJ1-5	NA	TGTGCCAGTAGTAGGGGGGGCAGCGATCAGCCCCAGCATTTT	CASSRGGSDQPQHF
TRBV28	TRBD1	TRBJ1-3	NA	TGTGCCAGCACTACGACAGGGTCGAGCTCTGGAAACACCATATATTTT	CASTTTGSSSGNTIYF
TRBV27	TRBD2	TRBJ2-1	NA	TGTGCCAGCACTAATAGCGGGAGCTCCTACAATGAGCAGTTCTTC	CASTNSGSSYNEQFF
TRBV14	TRBD1	TRBJ2-7	NA	TGTGCCAGCAGCCTGGGACAGGGTTACGAGCAGTACTTC	CASSLGQGYEQYF
TRBV15	NA	TRBJ2-1	NA	TGTGCCACCAGCAGAGATCGGGACTTTGCGGAGTTCTTC	CATSRDRDFAEFF
TRBV7-7	TRBD1	TRBJ2-7	once	TGTGCTAGCAGCCCCGGACAGGACTACGAGCAGTACTTC	CASSPGQDYEQYF
TRBV4-1	NA	TRBJ1-1	NA	TGCGCCAGCACACGGGGGGTTAACACTGAAGCTTTCTTT	CASTRGVNTEAFF
TRBV5-6	TRBD1	TRBJ1-1	NA	TGTGCCAGCAGACGACAGGGGGCCCCTGAAGCTTTCTTT	CASRRQGAPEAFF
TRBV18	TRBD2	TRBJ2-7	NA	TGTGCCAGCTCACCGGTGCGGGGGACCTACGAGCAGTACTTC	CASSPVRGTYEQYF
TRBV2	NA	TRBJ1-1	NA	TGTGCCAGCAACTTAATGGGGGGGGCTGAAGCTTTCTTT	CASNLMGGAEAFF
TRBV7-6	NA	TRBJ2-1	NA	TGTGCCAGCAGCTCCCGGGGGAATGAGCAGTTCTTC	CASSSRGNEQFF
TRBV28	TRBD1	TRBJ1-1	NA	TGTGCCAGCAGCCCGACCACCCGGGACAGGGTAGCTGAAGCTTTCTTT	CASSPTTRDRVAEAFF
TRBV14	NA	TRBJ2-5	NA	TGTGCCAGCAGCTTAAGGGCGGGCCTTGAGACCCAGTACTTC	CASSLRAGLETQYF
TRBV11-2	TRBD1	TRBJ2-7	NA	TGTGCCAGCAGCACGTACAGGGGAAGCTACGAGCAGTACTTC	CASSTYRGSYEQYF
TRBV9	NA	TRBJ1-6	few	TGTGCCAGCAGCGGGTCGCTGACAGGCCTTAATTCACCCCTCCACTTT	CASSGSLTGLNSPLHF
TRBV7-8	TRBD1	TRBJ1-6	NA	TGTGCCAGCAGCCTCACCGGGACAGGGGTTAATTCACCCCTCCACTTT	CASSLTGTGVNSPLHF
TRBV19	TRBD1	TRBJ1-5	few	TGTGCCAGTAGTAGCCGGGACAGGGGCTGGGGTCAGCCCCAGCATTTT	CASSSRDRGWGQPQHF
TRBV2	NA	TRBJ2-5	NA	TGTGCCAGGTCTAGCGAGACCCAGTACTTC	CARSSETQYF
TRBV7-3	NA	TRBJ1-2	NA	TGTGCCAGCAGCTTATCGGGGAGGGGAGGCTATGGCTACACCTTC	CASSLSGRGGYGYTF
TRBV6-4	NA	TRBJ2-1	few	TGTGCCAGCAGTGACTCGAGCGGGTCCTACAATGAGCAGTTCTTC	CASSDSSGSYNEQFF
TRBV4-3	NA	TRBJ1-1	NA	TGCGCCAGCAGACCGGGACTCCAGGGAGGTCGAGGAACTGAAGCTTTCTTT	CASRPGLQGGRGTEAFF
TRBV7-2	TRBD1	TRBJ2-7	once	TGTGCCAGCACGAATCCCGGGACAGGGGGTTACGAGCAGTACTTC	CASTNPGTGGYEQYF
TRBV15	TRBD1	TRBJ1-5	NA	TGTGCCACCAGCAGAGACCTGGACAGGGGGCCAAACTACAATCAGCCCCAGCATTTT	CATSRDLDRGPNYNQPQHF
TRBV5-1	NA	TRBJ2-5	NA	TGCGCCAGCACCGCATCGGGGTCGGTAAGGGAGACCCAGTACTTC	CASTASGSVRETQYF
TRBV28	TRBD2	TRBJ2-2	NA	TGTGCCAGCAGGGGAGGGACCTACACCGGGGAGCTGTTTTTT	CASRGGTYTGELFF
TRBV7-9	NA	TRBJ2-3	NA	TGTGCCAGCATCATCGGGGGAGATACGCAGTATTTT	CASIIGGDTQYF
TRBV28	NA	TRBJ1-6	NA	TGTGCCAGCAGTTTCCCGACAGTACGATATATCCCTAATAATTCACCCCTCCACTTT	CASSFPTVRYIPNNSPLHF
TRBV11-2	NA	TRBJ2-5	NA	TGTGCCAGCAGCCCCCATGCGCGGGGGCCCGTTCCGAACCACTTC	CASSPHARGPVPNHF
TRBV6-1	NA	TRBJ1-6	NA	TGTGCCAGCAGTGAAACGGCCAGGGGTCATTCACCCCTCCACTTT	CASSETARGHSPLHF
TRBV4-3	TRBD1	TRBJ1-2	NA	TGCGCCAGCAGCCAAGAATTGGGGGACAGGGACTATGGCTACACCTTC	CASSQELGDRDYGYTF
TRBV18	TRBD1	TRBJ1-1	NA	TGTGCCAGCTCACAGGGGGCGAACACTGAAGCTTTCTTT	CASSQGANTEAFF
TRBV4-3	NA	TRBJ2-2	NA	TGCGCCAGCAGCCAAGAGGGCCCCGTGGCGGGGGAGCTGTTTTTT	CASSQEGPVAGELFF
TRBV6-5	NA	TRBJ1-1	NA	TGTGCCAGCAGTTACCGGAACAGGGTCACTGAAGCTTTCTTT	CASSYRNRVTEAFF
TRBV6-6	TRBD2	TRBJ2-3	NA	TGTGCCAGCAGCCCAGCGGGGCTAAGCACAGATACGCAGTATTTT	CASSPAGLSTDTQYF
TRBV4-1	TRBD2	TRBJ2-1	few	TGCGCCAGCAGCCAAGATTTTTCTGGGACTAGCGGGAGTTTTCGGTCCTACAATGAGCAGTTCTTC	CASSQDFSGTSGSFRSYNEQFF
TRBV27	TRBD1	TRBJ2-5	NA	TGTGCCAGCAGTTATCGGGACAGCTCCCAAGAGACCCAGTACTTC	CASSYRDSSQETQYF
TRBV6-5	TRBD1	TRBJ2-2	NA	TGTGCCAGCAGCCCCGGGACAGGGGGGACCGGGGAGCTGTTTTTT	CASSPGTGGTGELFF
TRBV27	NA	TRBJ2-3	NA	TGTGCCAGCAGTTTATCTTCGGGAGTTAGCACAGATACGCAGTATTTT	CASSLSSGVSTDTQYF
TRBV12-2	NA	TRBJ1-3	NA	TGTGCAAGTCGCTCCCAAAGACGGGGATCTGGTGGAAACACCATATATTTT	CASRSQRRGSGGNTIYF
TRBV7-7	NA	TRBJ2-7	NA	TGTGCTAGCAGCTTAGGCCAATGGCTGCGGGGCTCCTACGAGCAGTACTTC	CASSLGQWLRGSYEQYF
TRBV18	TRBD2	TRBJ2-1	NA	TGTGCCAGCTCACCAGGGACTAGCGGGACCGAGGAGCAGTTCTTC	CASSPGTSGTEEQFF
TRBV4-3	TRBD1	TRBJ1-5	NA	TGCGCCAGCAGCCCCGGGACAGGGCTGAATCAGCCCCAGCATTTT	CASSPGTGLNQPQHF
TRBV30	NA	TRBJ1-2	NA	TGTGCCTGGAGTCCCGCGGCTCAGTCCTGGATGGTCGGCTACACCTTC	CAWSPAAQSWMVGYTF
TRBV18	TRBD1	TRBJ2-1	NA	TGTGCCAGCTCACCATGGGACAGAACCTACAATGAGCAGTTCTTC	CASSPWDRTYNEQFF
TRBV2	NA	TRBJ1-2	NA	TGTGCCAGCAGTGGAACAGGGAACTATGGCTACACCTTC	CASSGTGNYGYTF
TRBV7-8	NA	TRBJ2-3	NA	TGTGCCAGCACCCTTTCTTCTAGCGCCCACACAGATACGCAGTATTTT	CASTLSSSAHTDTQYF
TRBV28	NA	TRBJ2-7	few	TGTGCCAGCAGTCCCGGCTATAACGCAGGATACGAGCAGTACTTC	CASSPGYNAGYEQYF